The 3 T cell receptor beta chains presented below share a single source sample, sequenced in a study of post-analysis software for immune sequencing data. Unique molecular identifiers tagged the TCR beta cDNA libraries. TCRdb fed the PCR reads into MiXCR, producing one record per CDR3 protein. Of some 240,000 distinct CDR3 sequences listed, 35% to 40% were seen once; the top ten hold under 5.5%. These receptors have no known antigen. General study findings and limits: About five TRBV segments, including TRBV5-6, TRBV5-1 and TRBV20-1, were more frequent in patients than controls.

Sequencing was done on a sample of blood. The source of these receptors is a girl between 10 and 17 years old with multiple sclerosis.

The rearrangement uses TRBV20-1 and TRBJ2-3; TRBD2 might be the D (6 bases). The V and J ends lost 3 bases and 1 base respectively, with 14 bases between them. Germline loops: CDR1 DFQATT, CDR2 SNEGSKA (reference sequence). The CDR3 loop spans 15 amino acids. The DNA for the CDR3 is TGCAGTGCTAGGCCCGGGGTAGCGGGCACAGATACGCAGTATTTT. Translating it yields CSARPGVAGTDTQYF.

The table lists this clonotype with a count of one. This sequence joins TRBV14 and TRBJ2-1, with a weak D call TRBD1 (6 bases). V lost 8 bases, J lost 5 bases, and 16 bases lay in between. This CDR3 has 14 residues. Germline V lookup: CDR1 SGHDN, CDR2 FVKESK. This CDR3 is CASRGGGRNNEQFF. CDR3 nucleotide sequence: TGTGCCAGCCGGGGTGGGGGCAGAAACAATGAGCAGTTCTTC.

J is TRBJ2-3 and V is TRBV6-2 or TRBV6-3; D gene ambiguous. The CDR3 covers 13 residues. Trimming removed 4 bases at V and 4 bases at J, with 9 bases between. Germline CDR1 is MNHEY and CDR2 is SVGEGT. The CDR3 region is CASSFQVPDTQYF. For the CDR3, the DNA is TGTGCCAGCAGTTTCCAGGTTCCAGATACGCAGTATTTT.